Each of the 27 T cell receptor beta chains below was sequenced from the same sample in a study of brain T cells in children with intractable seizures. Sequencing used immunoSEQ multiplex PCR; TCRdb keeps in-frame clones, though not all of them. The sample lists about 340,000 clones; over 90% were seen once. The time point: blood from clinic visit 5 months post-surgery; TSC patient then seizure free. The material was peripheral blood, obtained approximately 5 months after surgery. These receptor sequences come from a boy less than two years old with tuberous sclerosis and intractable seizures.

This clone was found a few times. The rearrangement joins TRBV3-1 (or the pseudogene TRBV3-2) to TRBJ2-7, with D tentatively TRBD1 (5 bases). The CDR3 runs to 13 residues. The germline V and J ends were trimmed by 4 bases and 5 bases, with 12 bases remaining between them. CDR1 is LGHDT and CDR2 is YNNKEL in the germline V gene (reference sequence). In DNA form, the CDR3 reads TGTGCCAGCAGCCCCGACAGTTTCCACGAGCAGTACTTC. It yields the protein CASSPDSFHEQYF.

This chain links TRBV7-8 with TRBJ2-5, with D maybe TRBD1 (6 bases). The germline gives CDR1 SGHVS, CDR2 FQNEAQ. Trimming left V 1 base short and J 4 bases short, with 19 bases between. CDR3 length: 17 residues. This CDR3 is CASSLEGDTEVVETQYF. The CDR3 region has the DNA TGTGCCAGCAGCTTAGAGGGGGACACCGAGGTGGTAGAGACCCAGTACTTC. Full variable domain (outside the CDR3, taken from reference TRBV7-8 and TRBJ2-5): GAGVSQSPRYKVAKRGQDVALRCDPISGHVSLFWYQQALGQGPEFLTYFQNEAQLDKSGLPSDRFFAERPEGSVSTLKIQRTQQEDSAVYLCASSLEGDTEVVETQYFGPGTRLLVL.

This sequence joins TRBV5-1 and TRBJ2-3; either TRBD1 or TRBD2 may fit D (6 bases each). With 3 bases removed from V and 3 bases from J, the gap between germline ends came to 17 bases. Germline V gene sequence: CDR1 SGHRS, CDR2 YFSETQ. This CDR3 is built from 16 residues. CDR3 nucleotide sequence: TGCGCCAGCAGCTCCACTAGGGGGGCGATGACAGATACGCAGTATTTT. It encodes CASSSTRGAMTDTQYF.

The gene calls are TRBV7-8 and TRBJ1-5, with a tentative D call TRBD1 (6 bases). Germline lookup yields CDR1 SGHVS and CDR2 FQNEAQ. Trimming took off 1 base at V and 5 bases at J, with 24 bases between the two ends. The length of the CDR3 is 19 residues. CDR3 in DNA: TGTGCCAGCAGCTTAGGACGGGGGGGGCGCGAGTTGATAGATCAGCCCCAGCATTTT. Amino acids: CASSLGRGGRELIDQPQHF.

The V and J genes are TRBV5-3 and TRBJ2-3; no clear D. TRBV5-3 is annotated as an ORF whose role is uncertain. V dropped 4 bases and J dropped 0 bases, with 6 bases sitting between them. The CDR3 is 13 residues long. The CDR3 protein is CARSPASTDTQYF. The CDR3, as DNA: TGTGCCAGAAGCCCAGCTAGCACAGATACGCAGTATTTT.

The V call is TRBV30, the J call TRBJ2-7, with TRBD2 identical over 8 bases. Unmatched junction bases numbered 4, after V lost 3 bases and J lost 6 bases. The CDR3 consists of 12 residues. Germline assignment: CDR1 GTSNPN and CDR2 SVGIG (reference sequence). The DNA for the CDR3 is TGTGCCTGGAGCCCCGGGGGGGTCGAGCAGTACTTC. Translating it yields CAWSPGGVEQYF. Full variable domain (missing parts from reference TRBV30 and TRBJ2-7): SQTIHQWPATLVQPVGSPLSLECTVEGTSNPNLYWYRQAAGRGLQLLFYSVGIGQISSEVPQNLSASRPQDRQFILSSKKLLLSDSGFYLCAWSPGGVEQYFGPGTRLTVT.

CDR3 amino acids: CATLQGNTNEQFF. The CDR3 nucleotides read TGTGCCACACTACAAGGAAACACCAATGAGCAGTTCTTC. The gene calls are TRBV6-5 and TRBJ2-1; D remains ambiguous. In germline, CDR1 is MNHEY, CDR2 SVGAGI. This CDR3 contains 13 residues. Deletions cut 10 bases from V and 6 bases from J, with 16 bases between.

This chain links TRBV10-3 with TRBJ1-2; D gene uncertain. The CDR3 is 16 residues long. From germline, CDR1 is ENHRY and CDR2 SYGVKD. V was pared by 2 bases and J by 4 bases, with 17 bases between. The CDR3 DNA reads TGTGCCATCAGTGAGAATAGGGATCCCCGAGGCTATGGCTACACCTTC. It translates to CAISENRDPRGYGYTF.

The chain employs TRBV7-3 and TRBJ1-1, with D tentatively TRBD1 (5 bases). The length of the CDR3 is 14 residues. V was pared by 0 bases and J by 3 bases, with 8 bases between. The V gene's germline CDR1 is SGHTA and CDR2 FQGTGA. For the CDR3, the DNA is TGTGCCAGCAGCTTAACAGGGGAGGACACTGAAGCTTTCTTT. It is translated as CASSLTGEDTEAFF.

The genes are TRBV2 and TRBJ2-1, with TRBD2 matching 10 bases. This CDR3 spans 15 amino acids. J gave up 7 bases and V 6 bases, and 9 bases lay outside the gene matches. Germline V lookup: CDR1 SNHLY, CDR2 FYNNEI. DNA of the CDR3: TGTGCCAGCAGGCCCGAGCGGGGGGGCCGGAATGAGCAGTTCTTC. Residues: CASRPERGGRNEQFF. The entire variable domain, with the rest obtained from reference TRBV2 and TRBJ2-1, is as follows: EPEVTQTPSHQVTQMGQEVILRCVPISNHLYFYWYRQILGQKVEFLVSFYNNEISEKSEIFDDQFSVERPDGSNFTLKIRSTKLEDSAMYFCASRPERGGRNEQFFGPGTRLTVL.

This chain joins TRBV2 and TRBJ2-7; D not resolved. Trimming took off 7 bases at V and 2 bases at J, with 12 bases between the two ends. Germline V lookup: CDR1 SNHLY, CDR2 FYNNEI. The CDR3 has 13 residues. The CDR3 spells CASKVARPYEQYF. The DNA of the CDR3 is TGTGCCAGCAAGGTCGCCAGACCCTACGAGCAGTACTTC. Supplemented by reference TRBV2 and TRBJ2-7, the full variable domain reads EPEVTQTPSHQVTQMGQEVILRCVPISNHLYFYWYRQILGQKVEFLVSFYNNEISEKSEIFDDQFSVERPDGSNFTLKIRSTKLEDSAMYFCASKVARPYEQYFGPGTRLTVT.

This chain links TRBV4-1 with TRBJ1-5; 9 bases agree with TRBD1. This CDR3 contains 16 residues. Germline V gene lookup returns CDR1 MGHRA and CDR2 YSYEKL. J was trimmed by 1 base and V by 3 bases; bases with no gene match: 4. The CDR3 is CASSQGTGTSNQPQHF. The CDR3 nucleotides read TGCGCCAGCAGCCAGGGGACAGGGACCAGCAATCAGCCCCAGCATTTT.

This clone was found once. J is TRBJ1-6 and V is TRBV30; D is unclear. CDR3 length equals 13 residues. Per germline, CDR1 GTSNPN and CDR2 SVGIG (reference sequence). V was shortened by 3 bases and J by 6 bases, with 9 bases between the two germline ends. The CDR3 sequence is CAWSRVGNSPLHF. In DNA, the CDR3 is TGTGCCTGGAGCCGGGTGGGTAATTCACCCCTCCACTTT.

The V gene is TRBV15, the J gene TRBJ2-7, with D tentatively TRBD1 (6 bases). Germline lookup yields CDR1 LNHNV and CDR2 YYDKDF (reference sequence). V was shortened by 5 bases and J by 4 bases, with 18 bases between the two germline ends. This CDR3 is 15 amino acids long. The CDR3 DNA reads as TGTGCCACCAGCGCTGACAGGACCTCATGGTACGAGCAGTACTTC. This encodes CATSADRTSWYEQYF.

The chain couples TRBV7-9 to TRBJ1-1; possibly TRBD1 for D (5 bases). V dropped 1 base and J dropped 1 base, with 19 bases sitting between them. The CDR3 length is 18 residues. Germline values: CDR1 SEHNR, CDR2 FQNEAQ (reference sequence). The CDR3: CASSLGKGIPFSNTEAFF. CDR3 nucleotides: TGTGCCAGCAGCTTAGGAAAGGGGATTCCATTCTCGAACACTGAAGCTTTCTTT.

J is TRBJ2-7 and V is TRBV29-1; D is unresolved. This CDR3 spans 13 amino acids. V shed 6 bases and J shed 2 bases, with 14 bases lying between them. Germline V gene lookup returns CDR1 SQVTM and CDR2 ANQGSEA. CDR3 in amino acids: CSVRGGGAYEQYF. DNA for the CDR3: TGCAGCGTGCGCGGCGGCGGAGCCTACGAGCAGTACTTC.

This rearrangement joins TRBV11-2 to TRBJ2-3; either TRBD1 or TRBD2 may fit D (5 bases each). This CDR3 has 17 amino acids. The germline V and J ends were trimmed by 1 base and 3 bases, with 17 bases remaining between them. Germline V gene data show CDR1 as SGHAT and CDR2 as FQNNGV. The CDR3 DNA is TGTGCCAGCAGCTTAGGAGTAGGGGCGGGCGAGACAGATACGCAGTATTTT. This encodes CASSLGVGAGETDTQYF.

The genes are TRBV10-3 and TRBJ2-3, with 10 bases identical to TRBD2. The CDR3 runs to 15 residues. From germline, CDR1 is ENHRY and CDR2 SYGVKD. The trim removed 6 bases at V and 5 bases at J, leaving 8 bases unmatched. The CDR3 region is CAISQTSGVKDTQYF. The CDR3 DNA reads as TGTGCCATCAGCCAAACTAGCGGGGTAAAAGATACGCAGTATTTT.

The chain links TRBV5-8 to TRBJ1-5, with TRBD1 matching over 9 bases. Germline V gene data show CDR1 as SGHTS and CDR2 as YDEGEE. The CDR3 is 15 residues long. Losses at the gene ends were 4 bases for V and 2 bases for J; bases not matched to a gene: 4. CDR3 loop: CASSPWDRGNQPQHF. The DNA for the CDR3 is TGTGCCAGCAGCCCATGGGACAGGGGCAATCAGCCCCAGCATTTT.

The chain links TRBV13 to TRBJ2-1, with D possibly matching TRBD1 (5 bases). Looked up from germline, CDR1 is PRHDT and CDR2 is FYEKMQ (reference sequence). With 1 base removed from V and 5 bases from J, the gap between germline ends came to 6 bases. The CDR3 covers 13 residues. CDR3 region: CASSLARDNEQFF. The CDR3 coding sequence is TGTGCCAGCAGCTTAGCCAGGGACAATGAGCAGTTCTTC.

This clone has a handful of counts. The V call is TRBV28, the J call TRBJ1-3; D call uncertain. The CDR3 length is 13 residues. V was trimmed by 4 bases and J by 2 bases, leaving 6 bases between them. CDR1 and CDR2 (germline): MDHEN, SYDVKM. The CDR3 reads CASSSATGNTIYF. DNA for the CDR3: TGTGCCAGCAGTTCAGCTACTGGAAACACCATATATTTT.

The gene calls are TRBV7-3 and TRBJ2-1; 10 bases are shared with TRBD2. The ends lost 2 bases at V and 8 bases at J; junction bases unmatched: 9. Germline V gene data show CDR1 as SGHTA and CDR2 as FQGTGA. This CDR3 has 16 residues. The CDR3, as DNA: TGTGCCAGCAGCTTACTCTTAGCGGGGGGTATCGATGAGCAGTTCTTC. It yields the protein CASSLLLAGGIDEQFF.

This clone was seen once. In DNA form, the CDR3 reads TGTGCCAGTAACGAGGCTAGCGGGGGGTATACGCAGTATTTT. Protein sequence: CASNEASGGYTQYF. The V call is TRBV19, the J call TRBJ2-3; TRBD2 matches 11 bases. V lost 7 bases and J lost 7; bases outside the gene matches: 7. The CDR3 consists of 14 residues. CDR1 is LNHDA and CDR2 is SQIVND in the germline V gene (reference sequence). Supplemented by reference TRBV19 and TRBJ2-3, the full variable domain reads DGGITQSPKYLFRKEGQNVTLSCEQNLNHDAMYWYRQDPGQGLRLIYYSQIVNDFQKGDIAEGYSVSREKKESFPLTVTSAQKNPTAFYLCASNEASGGYTQYFGPGTRLTVL.

This chain joins TRBV7-9 and TRBJ1-1; possible D gene TRBD1, 6 bases. The germline V gene encodes CDR1 SEHNR and CDR2 FQNEAQ (reference sequence). The CDR3 spans 15 residues. V was pared by 5 bases and J by 5 bases, with 18 bases between. The CDR3 reads CASSPSSGDETEAFF. The CDR3 DNA follows: TGTGCCAGCAGCCCCTCCTCAGGGGATGAGACTGAAGCTTTCTTT.

This clone was counted only a few times. The chain employs TRBV6-5 and TRBJ1-2; D is ambiguous. The V and J ends lost 4 bases and 4 bases respectively, with 16 bases between them. The CDR3 consists of 15 residues. Germline CDR1 reads MNHEY; CDR2 reads SVGAGI. The CDR3: CASSSVVGLSYGYTF. The DNA of the CDR3 is TGTGCCAGCAGTTCCGTTGTAGGACTTAGCTATGGCTACACCTTC.

The table lists this clone with a count of one. The J gene is TRBJ2-2, the V gene TRBV6-2 or TRBV6-3, with TRBD2 matching 11 bases. There are 21 residues in the CDR3. The germline CDR1 and CDR2 sequences are MNHEY and SVGEGT. The V and J ends lost 4 bases and 4 bases, in that order; junction bases with no gene match: 20. The CDR3 DNA sequence: TGTGCCAGCAGTTTCAACCTTCTAGCGGGGGGCTTTATATCGGTCACCGGGGAGCTGTTTTTT. This codes for CASSFNLLAGGFISVTGELFF.

The table lists this clone with a count of one. The chain carries TRBV6-5 and TRBJ2-1; D is unresolved. Germline V gives CDR1 MNHEY, CDR2 SVGAGI. CDR3 size: 13 residues. The V and J ends lost 4 bases and 6 bases respectively, with 10 bases between them. CDR3 amino acids: CASSSQPGNEQFF. The CDR3 DNA reads as TGTGCCAGCAGTTCCCAGCCGGGCAATGAGCAGTTCTTC.